These T cell receptor beta chains were read from a single sample in a study of T cells after yellow fever vaccination. Each CDR3 protein gets one entry after TCRdb re-called the 5' RACE reads with MiXCR. The sample shows roughly 500,000 distinct CDR3 sequences, about a fifth of them seen only once. Sample: PBMCs, taken 15 days after the yellow fever booster vaccination. The receptor set was obtained from a man aged 30 to 39 who received the YFV17D yellow fever vaccine. The CDR3 runs from the conserved cysteine through the conserved F or W. Fields, in order: CDR3 protein, CDR3 DNA, D gene, V gene, clone size, J gene. The D gene is left open where the match is weak. Not all rows give a size; the values are once, few, many and, for expanded clones, a class.

CASSPPAQAGVYEQYF,TGTGCCAGCTCACCACCTGCTCAAGCGGGGGTCTACGAGCAGTACTTC,TRBD2,TRBV18,.,TRBJ2-7
CRTRDSHNEQFF,TGCAGGACCCGGGACTCCCACAATGAGCAGTTCTTC,.,TRBV29-1,.,TRBJ2-1
CASSPRQARGDTQYF,TGCGCCAGCAGCCCAAGACAGGCCCGCGGAGATACGCAGTATTTT,.,TRBV10-2,.,TRBJ2-3
CASSPTGRGADTQYF,TGTGCCAGCAGTCCGACAGGGCGGGGGGCAGATACGCAGTATTTT,.,TRBV28,.,TRBJ2-3
CATSDQRGEVDYEQYF,TGTGCCACCAGTGATCAACGGGGGGAGGTCGATTACGAGCAGTACTTC,TRBD2,TRBV24-1,few,TRBJ2-7
CASSLSNRLQHYEQYF,TGTGCCAGCAGTTTATCCAACAGGTTGCAACACTACGAGCAGTACTTC,.,TRBV28,.,TRBJ2-7
CASRNRADTQYF,TGTGCCAGCAGAAACAGGGCTGATACGCAGTATTTT,.,TRBV6-5,.,TRBJ2-3
CASSQIAGGPNEQFF,TGTGCCAGCAGCCAAATAGCGGGAGGACCAAATGAGCAGTTCTTC,TRBD2,TRBV14,.,TRBJ2-1
CASSPGAVRTDTQYF,TGTGCCAGCAGCCCCGGGGCAGTTCGCACAGATACGCAGTATTTT,.,TRBV7-9,.,TRBJ2-3
CASSEEEYHRFSNEKLFF,TGTGCCAGCAGTGAAGAAGAATACCACAGATTTTCTAATGAAAAACTGTTTTTT,.,TRBV6-1,many,TRBJ1-4
CASSRVLAGGRNEQFF,TGCGCCAGCAGCCGCGTACTAGCGGGAGGGAGGAATGAGCAGTTCTTC,TRBD2,TRBV4-3,.,TRBJ2-1
CASSETGGGYGYTF,TGCGCCAGCAGTGAGACAGGGGGCGGCTATGGCTACACCTTC,TRBD1,TRBV10-2,.,TRBJ1-2
CASSLAVAVNTEAFF,TGTGCCAGCAGCTTAGCAGTCGCAGTAAACACTGAAGCTTTCTTT,.,TRBV7-9,.,TRBJ1-1
CASSYSLGSRGNIQYF,TGTGCCAGCAGTTACTCCCTCGGAAGTCGAGGGAACATTCAGTACTTC,.,TRBV6-2/TRBV6-3,few,TRBJ2-4
CASSFGTGTGELFF,TGTGCCAGCAGTTTTGGGACAGGAACCGGGGAGCTGTTTTTT,TRBD1,TRBV27,.,TRBJ2-2
CASLEASGRPYEQYF,TGCGCCAGCCTAGAAGCTAGCGGGCGCCCCTACGAGCAGTACTTC,TRBD2,TRBV10-1,.,TRBJ2-7
CASSVDQGHYGYTF,TGTGCCAGCAGCGTAGACCAGGGGCATTATGGCTACACCTTC,.,TRBV9,.,TRBJ1-2
CASSTIAGGPEQYF,TGTGCCAGCAGCACCATAGCGGGGGGGCCCGAGCAGTACTTC,TRBD2,TRBV7-2,.,TRBJ2-7
CASSPIGGLREYSSYEQYF,TGCGCCAGCAGTCCCATCGGGGGGCTCCGTGAATACAGCTCCTACGAGCAGTACTTC,.,TRBV23-1,few,TRBJ2-7
CASSQDLGTGGTDTQYF,TGTGCCAGCAGCCAAGATCTTGGTACAGGGGGCACAGATACGCAGTATTTT,TRBD1,TRBV4-2,few,TRBJ2-3
CSVEGLPNEQFF,TGCAGCGTTGAAGGGCTTCCTAATGAGCAGTTCTTC,.,TRBV29-1,few,TRBJ2-1
CATSGLAGGTQTQYF,TGTGCCACCAGTGGTCTAGCGGGAGGGACGCAGACCCAGTACTTC,TRBD2,TRBV24-1,.,TRBJ2-5
CSASGIHNEQFF,TGCAGTGCTAGCGGGATTCACAATGAGCAGTTCTTC,.,TRBV20-1,few,TRBJ2-1
CATSRASPGELFF,TGTGCCACCAGCAGAGCATCGCCCGGGGAGCTGTTTTTT,.,TRBV15,once,TRBJ2-2
CSVEDSGGRQETQYF,TGCAGCGTTGAAGATTCGGGGGGTCGACAAGAGACCCAGTACTTC,TRBD2,TRBV29-1,.,TRBJ2-5
CASSLAGVANIQYF,TGTGCCAGCAGTTTGGCGGGGGTCGCAAACATTCAGTACTTC,TRBD2,TRBV12-3/TRBV12-4,few,TRBJ2-4
CASSRTVGLYF,TGTGCCAGCAGCCGGACAGTCGGTCTCTACTTC,.,TRBV14,.,TRBJ2-5
CSARGADTEAFF,TGCAGTGCCAGGGGGGCGGACACTGAAGCTTTCTTT,TRBD1,TRBV20-1,.,TRBJ1-1
CSVGVGVETQYF,TGCAGCGTTGGAGTCGGGGTCGAGACCCAGTACTTC,.,TRBV29-1,few,TRBJ2-5
CASSPRMSSYNEQFF,TGTGCCAGCAGCCCGCGGATGAGCTCCTACAATGAGCAGTTCTTC,.,TRBV9,.,TRBJ2-1
CSALTAISTEQYF,TGCAGCGCTCTTACCGCAATCTCTACCGAGCAGTACTTC,.,TRBV20-1,few,TRBJ2-7
CASSLATGSYGELFF,TGTGCCAGCAGCTTGGCAACAGGATCGTACGGGGAGCTGTTTTTT,.,TRBV5-5,.,TRBJ2-2